Below are 12 T cell receptor beta chains sequenced from a single sample in a study of cytomegalovirus exposure and HLA in healthy donors. Use of 60 Vbeta and 13 Jbeta primers characterized the PCR. Clones were read by immunoSEQ multiplex PCR, and TCRdb kept only the in-frame ones, dropping some. The repertoire consists of approximately 150,000 clones, with 75% to 85% occurring once and the leading ten covering less than 15%. Sequencing was done on a sample of PBMCs. These TCRs come from a woman in her fifties or sixties in good health and CMV-seronegative.

This clone was observed once. The genes are TRBV5-6 and TRBJ2-2; 9 bases are a match to TRBD1. There are 16 residues in the CDR3. V trimming: 1 base; J trimming: 4 bases; junction bases outside the gene matches: 5. Germline V gene sequence: CDR1 SGHDT, CDR2 YYEEEE. In DNA form, the CDR3 reads TGTGCCAGCAGCTTGTATACAGGGGGCTCCACCGGGGAGCTGTTTTTT. This encodes CASSLYTGGSTGELFF.

The table lists this clone with a few counts. This chain joins TRBV27 and TRBJ2-1; 13 bases fit TRBD2. The CDR3 covers 18 residues. CDR1 MNHEY and CDR2 SMNVEV come from the germline V gene (reference sequence). J was trimmed by 0 bases and V by 6 bases; bases with no gene match: 8. As DNA, the CDR3 is TGTGCCAGCAGCCGAGGACTAGCGGGAGCCAACTCCTACAATGAGCAGTTCTTC. Translating gives CASSRGLAGANSYNEQFF.

J is TRBJ1-4 and V is TRBV7-2; TRBD1 is a possible D gene (6 bases). Trimming pared 5 bases from V and 8 bases from J, leaving 15 bases between. CDR3 length: 14 amino acids. CDR1 and CDR2 from the germline V gene are SGHTA and FQGNSA. The CDR3 spells CASSRRQVDEKLFF. CDR3 in DNA: TGTGCCAGCAGCCGGAGACAGGTGGACGAAAAACTGTTTTTT. Full variable domain (missing parts from reference TRBV7-2 and TRBJ1-4): GAGVSQSPSNKVTEKGKDVELRCDPISGHTALYWYRQSLGQGLEFLIYFQGNSAPDKSGLPSDRFSAERTGGSVSTLTIQRTQQEDSAVYLCASSRRQVDEKLFFGSGTQLSVL.

V is TRBV9 and J is TRBJ1-4, with D possibly TRBD1 on 5 matching bases. The CDR3 extends over 15 amino acids. CDR1 and CDR2 (germline): SGDLS, YYNGEE. V dropped 0 bases and J dropped 3 bases, with 9 bases sitting between them. The CDR3 coding sequence is TGTGCCAGCAGCGTAGGGGGGGGATCTAATGAAAAACTGTTTTTT. This translates into CASSVGGGSNEKLFF.

This chain joins TRBV5-6 and TRBJ1-1; D might be TRBD1 (6 bases). V lost 2 bases to trimming and J lost 0 bases, with 8 bases between them. Per germline, CDR1 SGHDT and CDR2 YYEEEE. This CDR3 has 14 residues. The DNA for the CDR3 is TGTGCCAGCAGCTTCGGACAGATGAACACTGAAGCTTTCTTT. Translating gives CASSFGQMNTEAFF.

This sequence joins TRBV5-1 and TRBJ1-1; the match to TRBD1 covers 10 bases. CDR1 and CDR2 (germline): SGHRS, YFSETQ. The CDR3 runs 15 residues. J lost 2 bases, V lost 4 bases, and 5 bases had no gene match. This chain's CDR3 is CASSAGTGANTEAFF. Here the CDR3 DNA reads TGCGCCAGCAGCGCCGGGACAGGGGCCAACACTGAAGCTTTCTTT.

The rearrangement joins TRBV4-1 to TRBJ2-3; a weak D match, TRBD2 (5 bases). The CDR3 runs to 14 residues. Trimming stripped 3 bases from V and 1 base from J, with 8 bases between. Germline-derived CDR1 and CDR2 are MGHRA and YSYEKL. As DNA, the CDR3 is TGCGCCAGCAGCCAGACTATACGCACAGATACGCAGTATTTT. It is translated as CASSQTIRTDTQYF.

This clone was seen only once. V usage is TRBV6-6 and J usage is TRBJ1-4; 10 positions match TRBD1. CDR1 is MNHNY and CDR2 is SVGAGI in the germline V gene (reference sequence). The CDR3 runs 16 residues. The ends lost 6 bases at V and 4 bases at J; junction bases unmatched: 8. CDR3 coding DNA: TGTGCCAGCAGAGACAGGGGGCTTATGGGTAATGAAAAACTGTTTTTT. Residues: CASRDRGLMGNEKLFF.

This chain uses TRBV27 with TRBJ2-1, with D maybe TRBD2 (6 bases). Trimming removed 3 bases at V and 1 base at J, with 13 bases between. Germline V gene sequence: CDR1 MNHEY, CDR2 SMNVEV (reference sequence). This CDR3 has 16 residues. The CDR3 is CASSFDSTSSYNEQFF. The CDR3, as DNA: TGTGCCAGCAGTTTCGACTCGACTAGTTCCTACAATGAGCAGTTCTTC.

Concerning this clone: Sequence at one end of the junction differs from germline and may be a read error. This sequence joins TRBV11-3 and TRBJ2-5; a weak D match, TRBD1 (5 bases). The CDR3 runs 17 residues. The germline V gene has CDR1 SGHNT and CDR2 YENEEA. CDR3 in amino acids: CASSLGIGAGNQEAQYF. For the CDR3, the DNA is TGTGCCAGCAGCTTAGGGATAGGGGCAGGGAATCAAGAGGCCCAGTACTTC.

The gene calls are TRBV5-6 and TRBJ2-2; no firm D call. Trimming stripped 1 base from V and 4 bases from J, with 5 bases between. The CDR3 has 13 amino acids. The germline gives CDR1 SGHDT, CDR2 YYEEEE. The CDR3 protein is CASSLTATGELFF. The DNA for the CDR3 is TGTGCCAGCAGCTTGACAGCCACCGGGGAGCTGTTTTTT.

This sequence joins TRBV30 and TRBJ2-7, with 11 bases aligning to TRBD1. Germline lookup yields CDR1 GTSNPN and CDR2 SVGIG (reference sequence). After removal of 2 bases from V and 4 bases from J, the junction contained 1 base not matched to a gene. CDR3 length: 13 amino acids. CDR3 region: CAWSWDRGYEQYF. The CDR3 nucleotides are TGTGCCTGGAGTTGGGACAGGGGGTACGAGCAGTACTTC.